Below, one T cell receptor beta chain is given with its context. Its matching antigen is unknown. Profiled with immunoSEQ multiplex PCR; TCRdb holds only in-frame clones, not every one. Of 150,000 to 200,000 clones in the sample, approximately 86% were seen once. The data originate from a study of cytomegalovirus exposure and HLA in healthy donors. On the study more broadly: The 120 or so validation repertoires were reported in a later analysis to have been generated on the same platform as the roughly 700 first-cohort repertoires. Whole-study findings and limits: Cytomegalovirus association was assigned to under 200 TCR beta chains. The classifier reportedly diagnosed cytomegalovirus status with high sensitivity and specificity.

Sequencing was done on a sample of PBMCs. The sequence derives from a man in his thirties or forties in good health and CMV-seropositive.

This CDR3 is CASSGMGPYGYTF. The CDR3, as DNA: TGTGCCAGCTCCGGCATGGGTCCCTATGGCTACACCTTC. V usage is TRBV14 and J usage is TRBJ1-2; D not resolved. Germline assignment: CDR1 SGHDN and CDR2 FVKESK. The germline V and J ends were trimmed by 8 bases and 4 bases, with 14 bases remaining between them. CDR3 length: 13 residues.